Listed below are T cell receptor beta chains from one sample, sequenced in a study of blood T cell repertoires in COVID-19. Repertoires were generated with immunoSEQ multiplex PCR, while TCRdb's copy carries only in-frame clones and drops some. The sample has 330,000 or so clones, approximately 89% seen once. Source material: PBMCs or T cells enriched from blood (not recorded which). These receptors came from a man aged 40-49 years in a cohort exposed to, infected with or recovered from COVID-19 (not recorded which). CDR3s include the opening cysteine and the closing phenylalanine or tryptophan. D genes are given only for firm matches. Expanded clones get a size class; other rows say once, few or many, or leave the size out.

CDR3aa: CASSEALAGAYEQYF
CDR3nt: TGCGCCAGCAGTGAGGCGCTAGCGGGGGCCTACGAGCAGTACTTC
abundance: once
v_gene: TRBV10-1
d_gene: TRBD2
j_gene: TRBJ2-7

CDR3aa: CASSPMEPRDYGYTF
CDR3nt: TGTGCCAGCAGCCCGATGGAACCCAGGGACTATGGCTACACCTTC
abundance: .
v_gene: TRBV5-8
d_gene: .
j_gene: TRBJ1-2

CDR3aa: CASSTWDRPTQETQYF
CDR3nt: TGTGCCAGCAGCACTTGGGACAGGCCGACTCAAGAGACCCAGTACTTC
abundance: .
v_gene: TRBV7-6
d_gene: TRBD1
j_gene: TRBJ2-5

CDR3aa: CGGTEDGYTF
CDR3nt: TGCGGGGGGACAGAAGATGGCTACACCTTC
abundance: few
v_gene: TRBV20-1
d_gene: TRBD1
j_gene: TRBJ1-2

CDR3aa: CASSSGRSIIGYTF
CDR3nt: TGTGCCAGCAGTTCAGGCAGATCTATTATCGGCTACACCTTC
abundance: .
v_gene: TRBV6-5
d_gene: .
j_gene: TRBJ1-2

CDR3aa: CASSNLAPTSTDTQYF
CDR3nt: TGTGCCAGCAGTAACCTAGCGCCTACTAGCACAGATACGCAGTATTTT
abundance: once
v_gene: TRBV27
d_gene: .
j_gene: TRBJ2-3

CDR3aa: CASSSTRSKNIQYF
CDR3nt: TGTGCCAGCAGCTCTACTAGATCCAAAAACATTCAGTACTTC
abundance: .
v_gene: TRBV7-2
d_gene: .
j_gene: TRBJ2-4

CDR3aa: CASSPTANTEAFF
CDR3nt: TGTGCCAGCAGCCCCACAGCGAACACTGAAGCTTTCTTT
abundance: .
v_gene: TRBV2
d_gene: .
j_gene: TRBJ1-1

CDR3aa: CASMGADGYTF
CDR3nt: TGTGCCAGCATGGGAGCGGATGGCTACACCTTC
abundance: .
v_gene: TRBV6-5
d_gene: .
j_gene: TRBJ1-2

CDR3aa: CAWSVQGHTIYF
CDR3nt: TGTGCCTGGAGTGTCCAGGGGCACACCATATATTTT
abundance: .
v_gene: TRBV30
d_gene: .
j_gene: TRBJ1-3

CDR3aa: CAISGGQGYYGYTF
CDR3nt: TGTGCCATCAGTGGGGGACAGGGATACTATGGCTACACCTTC
abundance: few
v_gene: TRBV10-3
d_gene: TRBD1
j_gene: TRBJ1-2

CDR3aa: CASSLSATGLGGYTF
CDR3nt: TGTGCCAGCAGTTTATCGGCGACAGGGCTGGGCGGCTACACCTTC
abundance: .
v_gene: TRBV27
d_gene: TRBD1
j_gene: TRBJ1-2

CDR3aa: CASGLIQGSSYNSPLHF
CDR3nt: TGTGCTAGTGGTTTAATCCAAGGGAGCTCCTATAATTCACCCCTCCACTTT
abundance: .
v_gene: TRBV12-5
d_gene: .
j_gene: TRBJ1-6

CDR3aa: CASSHRFPTGGKTGELFF
CDR3nt: TGTGCCAGCAGCCATCGCTTTCCGACAGGGGGCAAGACCGGGGAGCTGTTTTTT
abundance: .
v_gene: TRBV14
d_gene: TRBD1
j_gene: TRBJ2-2

CDR3aa: CASSFQQGTEAFF
CDR3nt: TGCGCCAGCAGTTTTCAACAGGGGACTGAAGCTTTCTTT
abundance: .
v_gene: TRBV10-1
d_gene: TRBD1
j_gene: TRBJ1-1

CDR3aa: CASSLELTGEAEKLFF
CDR3nt: TGTGCCAGCAGCTTGGAACTCACAGGGGAGGCTGAAAAACTGTTTTTT
abundance: .
v_gene: TRBV5-8
d_gene: TRBD1
j_gene: TRBJ1-4

CDR3aa: CASSPREATETQYF
CDR3nt: TGTGCCAGCAGCCCCAGGGAGGCGACAGAGACCCAGTACTTC
abundance: .
v_gene: TRBV5-4
d_gene: .
j_gene: TRBJ2-5

CDR3aa: CASSRTAKGYEQYF
CDR3nt: TGTGCCAGCAGTCGGACAGCGAAGGGTTACGAGCAGTACTTC
abundance: .
v_gene: TRBV28
d_gene: .
j_gene: TRBJ2-7

CDR3aa: CAISERPRQGENTGELFF
CDR3nt: TGTGCCATCAGTGAGCGCCCTAGACAGGGGGAGAACACCGGGGAGCTGTTTTTT
abundance: .
v_gene: TRBV10-3
d_gene: TRBD1
j_gene: TRBJ2-2

CDR3aa: CASSLAGGLNTEAFF
CDR3nt: TGCGCCAGCAGCTTGGCAGGGGGCCTGAACACTGAAGCTTTCTTT
abundance: .
v_gene: TRBV5-1
d_gene: TRBD1
j_gene: TRBJ1-1

CDR3aa: CASSPDREGTEAFF
CDR3nt: TGTGCCAGCAGTCCGGACAGGGAGGGGACTGAAGCTTTCTTT
abundance: .
v_gene: TRBV14
d_gene: TRBD1
j_gene: TRBJ1-1

CDR3aa: CASSPITQGASSEQYF
CDR3nt: TGTGCCAGCAGCCCAATCACACAGGGGGCTTCCAGCGAGCAGTACTTC
abundance: .
v_gene: TRBV27
d_gene: TRBD1
j_gene: TRBJ2-7

CDR3aa: CASNRVSGSDEQYF
CDR3nt: TGTGCCAGCAACCGTGTTTCAGGATCCGACGAGCAGTACTTC
abundance: .
v_gene: TRBV28
d_gene: .
j_gene: TRBJ2-7

CDR3aa: CASSLAGTGGTARNRDTIYF
CDR3nt: TGCGCCAGCAGCTTAGCCGGGACAGGGGGCACCGCACGGAACCGGGACACCATATATTTT
abundance: .
v_gene: TRBV5-1
d_gene: TRBD1
j_gene: TRBJ1-3

CDR3aa: CASSSAGTGYQPQHF
CDR3nt: TGTGCCAGCAGCTCAGCCGGGACAGGGTATCAGCCCCAGCATTTT
abundance: .
v_gene: TRBV5-5
d_gene: TRBD1
j_gene: TRBJ1-5

CDR3aa: CASSVTSGRAGRNEQYF
CDR3nt: TGTGCCAGTAGTGTTACTAGCGGGAGGGCCGGAAGGAACGAGCAGTACTTC
abundance: .
v_gene: TRBV19
d_gene: TRBD2
j_gene: TRBJ2-7

CDR3aa: CASSLVGGSGANVLTF
CDR3nt: TGTGCCAGCAGCTTAGTGGGAGGGAGTGGGGCCAACGTCCTGACTTTC
abundance: .
v_gene: TRBV7-2
d_gene: TRBD2
j_gene: TRBJ2-6

CDR3aa: CASLPGSSGANVLTF
CDR3nt: TGTGCCAGCCTCCCCGGGAGCTCTGGGGCCAACGTCCTGACTTTC
abundance: .
v_gene: TRBV6-5
d_gene: .
j_gene: TRBJ2-6

CDR3aa: CASSLWQGVKDEQFF
CDR3nt: TGTGCCAGCAGTTTATGGCAGGGGGTTAAGGATGAGCAGTTCTTC
abundance: .
v_gene: TRBV27
d_gene: TRBD1
j_gene: TRBJ2-1

CDR3aa: CASSYSWDRSSYEQYF
CDR3nt: TGTGCCAGCAGTTACTCTTGGGACAGGAGCTCCTACGAGCAGTACTTC
abundance: .
v_gene: TRBV6-5
d_gene: TRBD1
j_gene: TRBJ2-7

CDR3aa: CASSLALGLAGDRDEQFF
CDR3nt: TGTGCCAGCAGCTTAGCTTTGGGACTAGCGGGAGATAGGGATGAGCAGTTCTTC
abundance: .
v_gene: TRBV7-9
d_gene: TRBD2
j_gene: TRBJ2-1

CDR3aa: CATSDPRQGLGAFF
CDR3nt: TGTGCCACCAGTGATCCGAGACAGGGCCTGGGCGCTTTCTTT
abundance: .
v_gene: TRBV24-1
d_gene: TRBD1
j_gene: TRBJ1-1

CDR3aa: CASSQDRGIQPQHF
CDR3nt: TGTGCCAGCAGCCAAGACAGGGGGATTCAGCCCCAGCATTTT
abundance: .
v_gene: TRBV6-5
d_gene: TRBD1
j_gene: TRBJ1-5

CDR3aa: CASSPNAGQPNQPQHF
CDR3nt: TGTGCCAGCAGCCCGAATGCAGGACAGCCCAATCAGCCCCAGCATTTT
abundance: few
v_gene: TRBV11-2
d_gene: .
j_gene: TRBJ1-5

CDR3aa: CAISASDRSTDTQYF
CDR3nt: TGTGCCATCAGTGCTTCGGACAGAAGCACAGATACGCAGTATTTT
abundance: .
v_gene: TRBV10-3
d_gene: .
j_gene: TRBJ2-3

CDR3aa: CASSIEGSSTDTQYF
CDR3nt: TGTGCCAGTAGTATTGAGGGTTCTAGCACAGATACGCAGTATTTT
abundance: .
v_gene: TRBV19
d_gene: .
j_gene: TRBJ2-3

CDR3aa: CASSLGLAGTYTDTQYF
CDR3nt: TGTGCCAGCAGCTTAGGCCTAGCGGGAACCTACACAGATACGCAGTATTTT
abundance: .
v_gene: TRBV7-8
d_gene: TRBD2
j_gene: TRBJ2-3

CDR3aa: CASSEGLGPYNEQFF
CDR3nt: TGTGCCAGCAGCGAAGGGCTAGGCCCTTACAATGAGCAGTTCTTC
abundance: .
v_gene: TRBV3-1/TRBV3-2
d_gene: .
j_gene: TRBJ2-1

CDR3aa: CASSRTGPPYEQYF
CDR3nt: TGTGCCAGCAGCCGGACAGGGCCCCCCTACGAGCAGTACTTC
abundance: .
v_gene: TRBV6-5
d_gene: TRBD1
j_gene: TRBJ2-7

CDR3aa: CAWSVDMGIVKTEAFF
CDR3nt: TGTGCCTGGAGTGTGGACATGGGGATAGTAAAGACTGAAGCTTTCTTT
abundance: .
v_gene: TRBV30
d_gene: .
j_gene: TRBJ1-1

CDR3aa: CASSIPIYGYTF
CDR3nt: TGTGCCAGCAGTATCCCCATTTATGGCTACACCTTC
abundance: few
v_gene: TRBV28
d_gene: .
j_gene: TRBJ1-2

CDR3aa: CSVPGTGGSYGYTF
CDR3nt: TGCAGCGTCCCCGGGACAGGGGGCTCGTATGGCTACACCTTC
abundance: .
v_gene: TRBV29-1
d_gene: TRBD1
j_gene: TRBJ1-2

CDR3aa: CASSLGYGQGAYNEQFF
CDR3nt: TGTGCCAGCAGCTTGGGATACGGACAGGGCGCCTACAATGAGCAGTTCTTC
abundance: .
v_gene: TRBV5-4
d_gene: TRBD1
j_gene: TRBJ2-1

CDR3aa: CASSLGTGFGTNYGYTF
CDR3nt: TGTGCCAGCAGCTTGGGGACAGGGTTCGGAACTAACTATGGCTACACCTTC
abundance: .
v_gene: TRBV5-4
d_gene: TRBD1
j_gene: TRBJ1-2

CDR3aa: CASSLARGQAGTEAFF
CDR3nt: TGTGCCAGCAGCTTAGCCAGGGGGCAAGCAGGGACTGAAGCTTTCTTT
abundance: once
v_gene: TRBV7-9
d_gene: TRBD1
j_gene: TRBJ1-1

CDR3aa: CASSLPGLEQYF
CDR3nt: TGTGCCAGCAGCCTTCCGGGACTAGAGCAGTACTTC
abundance: .
v_gene: TRBV28
d_gene: TRBD2
j_gene: TRBJ2-5

CDR3aa: CAISPGTQDNSPLHF
CDR3nt: TGTGCCATCAGCCCCGGGACACAAGATAATTCACCCCTCCACTTT
abundance: .
v_gene: TRBV10-3
d_gene: .
j_gene: TRBJ1-6

CDR3aa: CASLGGDGANVLTF
CDR3nt: TGTGCCAGCCTCGGGGGGGATGGGGCCAACGTCCTGACTTTC
abundance: .
v_gene: TRBV28
d_gene: TRBD2
j_gene: TRBJ2-6

CDR3aa: CASSETGDSEKLFF
CDR3nt: TGTGCCAGCAGCGAAACAGGGGACAGTGAAAAACTGTTTTTT
abundance: once
v_gene: TRBV7-8
d_gene: TRBD1
j_gene: TRBJ1-4

CDR3aa: CASSLGRQETQYF
CDR3nt: TGCGCCAGCAGCTTGGGGCGGCAAGAGACCCAGTACTTC
abundance: .
v_gene: TRBV5-1
d_gene: .
j_gene: TRBJ2-5

CDR3aa: CASSRQGFGEQYF
CDR3nt: TGTGCCAGCAGCCGACAGGGGTTCGGGGAGCAGTACTTC
abundance: .
v_gene: TRBV14
d_gene: TRBD1
j_gene: TRBJ2-7

CDR3aa: CASRSGGSSYEQYF
CDR3nt: TGTGCCAGCAGGTCCGGGGGAAGCTCCTACGAGCAGTACTTC
abundance: .
v_gene: TRBV28
d_gene: .
j_gene: TRBJ2-7

CDR3aa: CSVVRGDTQYF
CDR3nt: TGCAGCGTTGTCAGGGGTGATACGCAGTATTTT
abundance: once
v_gene: TRBV29-1
d_gene: .
j_gene: TRBJ2-3

CDR3aa: CASSSNVAGGQETQYF
CDR3nt: TGTGCCAGCAGCTCTAACGTAGCGGGAGGTCAAGAGACCCAGTACTTC
abundance: .
v_gene: TRBV11-3
d_gene: TRBD2
j_gene: TRBJ2-5

CDR3aa: CASSLAGTGKNIQYF
CDR3nt: TGCGCCAGCAGCTTGGCAGGGACAGGGAAAAACATTCAGTACTTC
abundance: .
v_gene: TRBV5-1
d_gene: TRBD1
j_gene: TRBJ2-4